This T cell receptor (beta chain) was recorded in a study of a mutant IDH1 vaccine in newly diagnosed glioma. The repertoire was sequenced with immunoSEQ multiplex PCR; TCRdb's copy has only in-frame clones and lacks some. The table lists tens of thousands of clones, approximately 79% of them singletons. Time point meaning: week 5, during vaccination. Topical imiquimod was applied with each vaccine dose, which held 300 ug of mutant IDH1 20-mer peptide. CDR3 length: 15 amino acids. Trimming left V 4 bases short and J 5 bases short, with 15 bases between. Germline V gene data show CDR1 as ENHRY and CDR2 as SYGVKD. This clone showed up just a few times. The antigen is undetermined.

The chain couples TRBV10-3 to TRBJ1-5; D is possibly TRBD1 (5 bases). The receptor comes from a young woman with glioma. Some clones in this sample may be carry-over from other donors' samples. Source: PBMCs, taken from a glioma patient whose treatment included an IDH1 peptide vaccine. The CDR3 nucleotides read TGTGCCATCAGTGTAAGGGGAGGTATCGATCAGCCCCAGCATTTT. Its protein product is CAISVRGGIDQPQHF.